Sequencing of this TCR beta chain was carried out in a study of beta chain features in type 1 diabetes. The V end lost 5 bases, the J end lost 6 bases, and 14 bases lay between the germline ends. This CDR3 contains 13 residues. Germline V gene sequence: CDR1 SGHVS, CDR2 FQNEAQ. Expressed TCRB transcripts were sequenced because the isolated RNA had all been reverse transcribed beforehand. Clones were read by immunoSEQ multiplex PCR, and TCRdb kept only the in-frame ones, dropping some. Of almost 350,000 clones in the sample, approximately 9.9% are singletons; the top ten hold about 1%. This clone was recorded a few times. Its target is unknown. Whole-study results and caveats: Sequencing the cDNA could make cells with high TCR expression show up more than they should. Possible PCR preference for shorter templates applied equally to patients and controls. All four CD4+ subsets of Type 1 diabetes patients contained TCRB CDR3s that were moderately but significantly shorter.

A CD45RO/CCR7/CD25/CD127/CD95/CD27 panel sorted naive, central memory, regulatory and stem cell-like memory CD4+ cells. The TCR sequence derives from a man aged 30-40 years with type 1 diabetes. The rearrangement uses TRBV7-8 and TRBJ2-7; D remains ambiguous. Material: central memory CD4+ T cells from blood. CDR3 sequence: CASSGGLLLEQYF. The CDR3 coding sequence is TGTGCCAGCAGCGGTGGTCTTCTCCTCGAGCAGTACTTC.